This T cell receptor (beta chain) derives from a study of cytomegalovirus exposure and HLA in healthy donors (dated by TCRdb to 2016 to 2017). Turning to the overall study: According to a later analysis, the 100 to 150 validation repertoires were produced on the same platform as the approximately 620 repertoires of the first cohort. The aim of the study was to test whether cataloging public T cell receptors could identify signatures of past pathogen exposure. In addition to the first cohort of approximately 670 subjects, a separate validation cohort of some 120 different subjects was used. High-throughput TCR immunosequencing, statistical association of individual TCRs with disease status, and machine learning were combined to predict cytomegalovirus infection status.

The donors were included in the validation cohort of 130 or so subjects, a group kept apart from the roughly 670-subject first cohort. On this clone: What this receptor recognizes is not known. Per-nucleotide qualities are absent, and no much larger clonotype sits a single base away. This specimen includes other DNA sequences encoding the same CDR3.

General findings and caveats noted by the study authors: In both the original and validation cohorts, the classifier was reported to diagnose cytomegalovirus status with high specificity and sensitivity. A few of the identified cytomegalovirus-associated TCR beta chains were confirmed in vitro to be specific for cytomegalovirus antigens. A later analysis had no HLA typing for the validation cohort, so co-occurrence there was scored across all 120 repertoires. Subsequent analysis determined that TCRs grouped into clusters in the first cohort also showed a tendency toward co-occurrence across the 130 or so validation repertoires, and approximately 94% of cluster scores exceeded 0. The authors suggested that the approach could potentially be generalized to other disease states and immunological phenotypes. The study listed around 160 TCR beta chains as associated with cytomegalovirus. Most TCR sequences were observed very rarely across donors, whereas some public TCRs were present in many individuals.

Library method: the immunoSEQ multiplex PCR assay. In the authors' own workflow: A statistical classification framework was built for diagnosing cytomegalovirus status from the catalog of TCR beta chain sequences. Not all clones reach the TCRdb copy of this immuneACCESS table, which keeps in-frame sequences only. Checked studies attribute under half of the gap to unresolved V genes and leave the rest unexplained. The V and J calls and clone size come from that table; D and trimming were worked out from the DNA. The sample profile shows approximately 230,000 clones; about 88% of them were found once. The top ten constitute approximately 12% of the sample. V lost 4 bases and J lost 1 base; the stretch between them is 11 bases long. From cysteine to phenylalanine, the CDR3 is 15 amino acids long. The sequence is cut down to CDR3 DNA, 45 bases in frame from base 1. CDR1 and CDR2 are read off the germline V gene as MNHNS and SASEGT.

In this chain, TRBV6-1 is recombined with TRBJ1-3; the D gene is perhaps TRBD1, on 5 matching bases. The source of this sequence is a man younger than 30 in good health and CMV-seropositive. The sample consisted of PBMCs. The DNA reads TGTGCCAGCAGTGTCCCGGGACGATCTGGAAACACCATATATTTT. Translation gives CASSVPGRSGNTIYF.